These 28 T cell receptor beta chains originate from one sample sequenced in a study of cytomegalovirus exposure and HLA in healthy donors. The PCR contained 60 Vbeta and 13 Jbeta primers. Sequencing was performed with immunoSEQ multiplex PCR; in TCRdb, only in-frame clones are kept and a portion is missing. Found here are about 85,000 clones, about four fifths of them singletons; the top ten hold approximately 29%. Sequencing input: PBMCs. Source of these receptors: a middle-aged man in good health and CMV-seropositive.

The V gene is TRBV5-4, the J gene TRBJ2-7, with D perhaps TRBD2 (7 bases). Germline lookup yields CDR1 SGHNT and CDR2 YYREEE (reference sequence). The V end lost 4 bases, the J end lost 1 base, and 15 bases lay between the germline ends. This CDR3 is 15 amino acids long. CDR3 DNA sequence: TGTGCCAGCAGCCCAGGGGAGGGGATATCCTACGAGCAGTACTTC. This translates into CASSPGEGISYEQYF.

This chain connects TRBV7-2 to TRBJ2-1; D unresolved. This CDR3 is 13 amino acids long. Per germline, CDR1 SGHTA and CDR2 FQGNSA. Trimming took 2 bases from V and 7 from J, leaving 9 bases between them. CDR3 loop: CASSLPPRNEQFF. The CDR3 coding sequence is TGTGCCAGCAGCTTACCACCCAGGAATGAGCAGTTCTTC. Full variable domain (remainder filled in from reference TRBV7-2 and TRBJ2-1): GAGVSQSPSNKVTEKGKDVELRCDPISGHTALYWYRQSLGQGLEFLIYFQGNSAPDKSGLPSDRFSAERTGGSVSTLTIQRTQQEDSAVYLCASSLPPRNEQFFGPGTRLTVL.

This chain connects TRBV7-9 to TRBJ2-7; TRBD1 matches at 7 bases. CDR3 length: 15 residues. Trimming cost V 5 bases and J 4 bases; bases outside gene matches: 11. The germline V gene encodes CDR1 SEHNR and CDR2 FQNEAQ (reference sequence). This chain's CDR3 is CASSRRGTEGYEQYF. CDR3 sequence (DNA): TGTGCCAGCAGCCGCCGAGGGACAGAGGGTTACGAGCAGTACTTC.

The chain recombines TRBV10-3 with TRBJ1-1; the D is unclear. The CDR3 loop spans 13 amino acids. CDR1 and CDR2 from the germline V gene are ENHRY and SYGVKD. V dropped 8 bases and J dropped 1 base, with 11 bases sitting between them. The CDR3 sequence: CAIQRERNTEAFF. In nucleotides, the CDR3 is TGTGCCATCCAAAGAGAAAGGAACACTGAAGCTTTCTTT.

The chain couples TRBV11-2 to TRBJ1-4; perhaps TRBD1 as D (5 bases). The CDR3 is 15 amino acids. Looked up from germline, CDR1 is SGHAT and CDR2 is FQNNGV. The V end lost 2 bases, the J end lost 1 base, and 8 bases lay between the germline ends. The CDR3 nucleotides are TGTGCCAGCAGCTTACTCAGGGTAACTAATGAAAAACTGTTTTTT. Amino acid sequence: CASSLLRVTNEKLFF.

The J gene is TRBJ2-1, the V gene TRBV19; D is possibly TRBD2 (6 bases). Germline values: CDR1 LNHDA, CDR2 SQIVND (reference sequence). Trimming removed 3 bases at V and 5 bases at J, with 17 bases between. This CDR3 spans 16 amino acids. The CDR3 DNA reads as TGTGCCAGTAGTATTCCCCTCAGCGGGCCCAACAATGAGCAGTTCTTC. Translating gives CASSIPLSGPNNEQFF.

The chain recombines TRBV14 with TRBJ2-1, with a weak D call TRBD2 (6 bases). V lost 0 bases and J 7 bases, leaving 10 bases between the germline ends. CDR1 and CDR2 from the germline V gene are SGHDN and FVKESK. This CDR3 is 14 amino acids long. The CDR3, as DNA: TGTGCCAGCAGCCAAGATTGGACTATGAATGAGCAGTTCTTC. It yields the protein CASSQDWTMNEQFF.

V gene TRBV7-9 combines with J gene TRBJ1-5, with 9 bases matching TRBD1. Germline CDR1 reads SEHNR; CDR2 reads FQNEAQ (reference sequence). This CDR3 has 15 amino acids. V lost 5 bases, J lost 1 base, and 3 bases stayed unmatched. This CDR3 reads CASSAGTGSNQPQHF. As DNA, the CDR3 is TGTGCCAGCAGCGCCGGGACAGGGAGCAATCAGCCCCAGCATTTT.

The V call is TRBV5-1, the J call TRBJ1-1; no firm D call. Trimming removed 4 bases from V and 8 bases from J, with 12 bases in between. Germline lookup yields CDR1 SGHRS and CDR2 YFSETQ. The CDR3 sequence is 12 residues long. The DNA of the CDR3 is TGCGCCAGCAGCCCCCGGGTCGGCGAAGCTTTCTTT. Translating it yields CASSPRVGEAFF.

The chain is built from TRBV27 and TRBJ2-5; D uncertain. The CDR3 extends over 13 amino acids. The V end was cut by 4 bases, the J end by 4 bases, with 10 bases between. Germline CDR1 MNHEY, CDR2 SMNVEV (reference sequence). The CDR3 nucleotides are TGTGCCAGCAGTTCCTCCCAACTAGAGACCCAGTACTTC. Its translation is CASSSSQLETQYF.

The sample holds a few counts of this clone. The CDR3 protein is CASSSGTLAQETQYF. CDR3 nucleotides: TGCGCCAGCAGCTCGGGTACACTAGCCCAAGAGACCCAGTACTTC. J is TRBJ2-5 and V is TRBV5-1, with D perhaps TRBD2 (6 bases). The CDR3 covers 15 residues. CDR1 and CDR2 from the germline V gene are SGHRS and YFSETQ. Trimming removed 3 bases at V and 1 base at J, with 13 bases between.

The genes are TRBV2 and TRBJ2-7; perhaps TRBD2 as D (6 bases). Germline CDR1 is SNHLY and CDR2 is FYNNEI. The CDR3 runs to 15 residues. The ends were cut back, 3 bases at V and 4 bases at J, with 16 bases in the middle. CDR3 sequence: CASSDRERGGYEQYF. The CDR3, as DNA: TGTGCCAGCAGTGATCGAGAGAGGGGAGGATACGAGCAGTACTTC.

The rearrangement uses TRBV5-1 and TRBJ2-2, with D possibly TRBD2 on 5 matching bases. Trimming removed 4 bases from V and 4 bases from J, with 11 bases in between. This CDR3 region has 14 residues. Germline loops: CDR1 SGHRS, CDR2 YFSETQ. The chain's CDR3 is CASSPTSITGELFF. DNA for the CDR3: TGCGCCAGCAGCCCTACTAGTATCACCGGGGAGCTGTTTTTT. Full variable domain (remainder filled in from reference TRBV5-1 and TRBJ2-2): KAGVTQTPRYLIKTRGQQVTLSCSPISGHRSVSWYQQTPGQGLQFLFEYFSETQRNKGNFPGRFSGRQFSNSRSEMNVSTLELGDSALYLCASSPTSITGELFFGEGSRLTVL.

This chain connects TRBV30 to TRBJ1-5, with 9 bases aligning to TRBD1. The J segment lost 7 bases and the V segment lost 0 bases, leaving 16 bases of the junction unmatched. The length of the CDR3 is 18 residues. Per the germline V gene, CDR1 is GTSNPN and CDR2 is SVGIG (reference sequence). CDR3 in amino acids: CAWSVRGRGQGLIQPQHF. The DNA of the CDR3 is TGTGCCTGGAGTGTAAGGGGTAGGGGACAGGGACTAATACAGCCCCAGCATTTT.

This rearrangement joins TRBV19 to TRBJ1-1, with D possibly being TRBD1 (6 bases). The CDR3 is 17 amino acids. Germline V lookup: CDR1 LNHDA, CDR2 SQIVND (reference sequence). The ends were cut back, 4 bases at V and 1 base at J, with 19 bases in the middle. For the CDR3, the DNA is TGTGCCAGTAGTAGTTCAGCGGGGGCGATAGGGAACACTGAAGCTTTCTTT. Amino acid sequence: CASSSSAGAIGNTEAFF.

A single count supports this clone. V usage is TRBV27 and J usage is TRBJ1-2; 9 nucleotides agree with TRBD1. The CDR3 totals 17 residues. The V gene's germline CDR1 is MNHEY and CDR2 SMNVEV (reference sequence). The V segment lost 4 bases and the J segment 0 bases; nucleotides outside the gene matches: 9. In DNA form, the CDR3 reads TGTGCCAGCAGTTCCGGGACAGGGTTCGGGACTAACTATGGCTACACCTTC. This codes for CASSSGTGFGTNYGYTF.

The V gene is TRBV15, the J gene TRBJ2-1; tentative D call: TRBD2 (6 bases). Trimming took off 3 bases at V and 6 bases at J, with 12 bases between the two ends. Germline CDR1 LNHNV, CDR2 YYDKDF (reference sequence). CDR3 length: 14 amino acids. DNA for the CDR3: TGTGCCACCAGCAGTGTGCGGGGTGGCAATGAGCAGTTCTTC. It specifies CATSSVRGGNEQFF.

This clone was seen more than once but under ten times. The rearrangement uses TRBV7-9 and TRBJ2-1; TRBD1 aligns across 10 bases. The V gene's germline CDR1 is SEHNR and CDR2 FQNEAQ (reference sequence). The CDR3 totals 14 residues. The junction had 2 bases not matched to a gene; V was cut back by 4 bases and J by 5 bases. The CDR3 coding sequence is TGTGCCAGCAGCTGGGGACAGGGGAACAATGAGCAGTTCTTC. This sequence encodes CASSWGQGNNEQFF.

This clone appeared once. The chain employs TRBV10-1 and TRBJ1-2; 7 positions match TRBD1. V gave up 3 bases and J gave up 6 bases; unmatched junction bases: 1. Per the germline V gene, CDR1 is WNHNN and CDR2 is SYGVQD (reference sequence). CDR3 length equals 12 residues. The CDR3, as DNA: TGCGCCAGCAGTGAAACAGGGGATGGCTACACCTTC. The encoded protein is CASSETGDGYTF.

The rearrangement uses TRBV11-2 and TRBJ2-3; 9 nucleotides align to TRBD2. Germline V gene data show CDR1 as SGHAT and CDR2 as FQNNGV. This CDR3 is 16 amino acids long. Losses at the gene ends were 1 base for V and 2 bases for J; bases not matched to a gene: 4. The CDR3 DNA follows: TGTGCCAGCAGCTTAGTCCGACTAGCGGCCACAGATACGCAGTATTTT. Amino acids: CASSLVRLAATDTQYF. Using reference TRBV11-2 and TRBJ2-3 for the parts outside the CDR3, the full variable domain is EAGVAQSPRYKIIEKRQSVAFWCNPISGHATLYWYQQILGQGPKLLIQFQNNGVVDDSQLPKDRFSAERLKGVDSTLKIQPAKLEDSAVYLCASSLVRLAATDTQYFGPGTRLTVL.

The CDR3 DNA is TGTGCCAGCAGCTCGCAGTACCCTCCTGAGACCCAGTACTTC. Amino acid sequence: CASSSQYPPETQYF. The chain combines TRBV5-4 with TRBJ2-5; D is unresolved. The CDR3 spans 14 residues. CDR1 and CDR2 from the germline V gene are SGHNT and YYREEE (reference sequence). Between the trimmed V and J ends, which lost 3 bases and 5 bases, there was a span of 14 bases.

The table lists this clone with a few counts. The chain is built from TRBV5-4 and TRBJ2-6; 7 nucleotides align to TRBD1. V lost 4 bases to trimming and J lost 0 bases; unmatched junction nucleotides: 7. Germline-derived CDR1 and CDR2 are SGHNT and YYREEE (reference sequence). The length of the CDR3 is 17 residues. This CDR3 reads CASSQPGQSSGANVLTF. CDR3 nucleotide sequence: TGTGCCAGCAGCCAGCCGGGACAGAGCTCTGGGGCCAACGTCCTGACTTTC.

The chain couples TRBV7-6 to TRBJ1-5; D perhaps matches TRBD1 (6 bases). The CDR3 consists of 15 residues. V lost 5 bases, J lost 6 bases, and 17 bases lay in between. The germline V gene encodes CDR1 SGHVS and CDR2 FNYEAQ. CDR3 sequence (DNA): TGTGCCAGCAGCCCTACAGGGACGGGCTCTCAGCCCCAGCATTTT. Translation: CASSPTGTGSQPQHF.

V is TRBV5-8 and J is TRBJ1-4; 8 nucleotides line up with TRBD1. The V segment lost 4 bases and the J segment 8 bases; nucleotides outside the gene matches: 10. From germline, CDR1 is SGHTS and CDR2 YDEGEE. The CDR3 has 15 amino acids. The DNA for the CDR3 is TGTGCCAGCAGCGTGCAGGGGGCGCGCGGCGAAAAACTGTTTTTT. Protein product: CASSVQGARGEKLFF.

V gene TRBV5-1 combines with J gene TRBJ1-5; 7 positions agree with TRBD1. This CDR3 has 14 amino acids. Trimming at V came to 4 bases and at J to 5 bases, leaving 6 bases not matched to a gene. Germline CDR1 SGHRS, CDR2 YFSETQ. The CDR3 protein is CASSRDSGDQPQHF. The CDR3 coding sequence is TGCGCCAGCAGCCGGGACAGTGGGGATCAGCCCCAGCATTTT.

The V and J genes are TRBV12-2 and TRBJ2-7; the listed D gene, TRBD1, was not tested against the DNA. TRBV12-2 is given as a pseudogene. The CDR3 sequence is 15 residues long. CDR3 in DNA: TGTGCAAGTCGCTTTGGCATAAAGTCTCTCTACGAGCAGTACTTC. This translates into CASRFGIKSLYEQYF.

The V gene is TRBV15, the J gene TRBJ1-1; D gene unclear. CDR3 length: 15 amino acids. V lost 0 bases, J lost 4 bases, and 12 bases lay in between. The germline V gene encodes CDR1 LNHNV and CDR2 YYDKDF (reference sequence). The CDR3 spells CATSRDHGEGTEAFF. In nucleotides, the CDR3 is TGTGCCACCAGCAGAGATCATGGGGAGGGCACTGAAGCTTTCTTT.

In nucleotides, the CDR3 is TGTGCCAGCAGTCACCTAAGCGGGAGTCACCCCTACGAGCAGTACTTC. It translates to CASSHLSGSHPYEQYF. The chain carries TRBV27 and TRBJ2-7, with 8 bases identical to TRBD2. The CDR3 is 16 amino acids. The V and J ends lost 5 bases and 2 bases, in that order; junction bases with no gene match: 11. Germline CDR1 MNHEY, CDR2 SMNVEV (reference sequence).